Presented here are 13 T cell receptor beta chains from one specimen sequenced in a study of glioma-infiltrating T cells after dendritic cell vaccination. Libraries were prepared by immunoSEQ multiplex PCR; TCRdb keeps only in-frame clonotypes and omits some of them. The sample lists tens of thousands of clones, around 86% occurring once. Sequenced material: blood, taken before dendritic cell vaccination. The receptor set was obtained from a human donor with glioblastoma.

The chain recombines TRBV27 with TRBJ2-7, with 7 bases identical to TRBD2. Germline values: CDR1 MNHEY, CDR2 SMNVEV (reference sequence). The V gene end was trimmed by 1 base and the J gene end by 4 bases; junction bases not matched to a gene: 4. The CDR3 totals 14 residues. CDR3 in DNA: TGTGCCAGCAGTTTATTGGGGGGGGATTACGAGCAGTACTTC. Its protein is CASSLLGGDYEQYF.

The chain uses TRBV28 and TRBJ2-7; TRBD1 aligns across 7 bases. Trimming removed 6 bases from V and 3 bases from J; junction bases left unmatched: 14. This CDR3 is 16 amino acids long. Germline-derived CDR1 and CDR2 are MDHEN and SYDVKM. The CDR3 loop reads CASSPMPGTESYEQYF. The DNA for the CDR3 is TGTGCCAGCAGCCCCATGCCCGGGACAGAAAGCTACGAGCAGTACTTC. Drawing the rest from reference TRBV28 and TRBJ2-7, the complete variable domain is DVKVTQSSRYLVKRTGEKVFLECVQDMDHENMFWYRQDPGLGLRLIYFSYDVKMKEKGDIPEGYSVSREKKERFSLILESASTNQTSMYLCASSPMPGTESYEQYFGPGTRLTVT.

V gene TRBV5-1 combines with J gene TRBJ2-5; TRBD2 agrees at 8 bases. From germline, CDR1 is SGHRS and CDR2 YFSETQ. Losses at the gene ends were 4 bases for V and 5 bases for J; bases not matched to a gene: 10. The CDR3 totals 15 residues. The CDR3 spells CASSVGTPGGETQYF. For the CDR3, the DNA is TGCGCCAGCAGCGTCGGGACACCGGGGGGGGAGACCCAGTACTTC.

The chain employs TRBV10-2 and TRBJ2-5; 10 bases are a match to TRBD2. The CDR3 is 14 amino acids. Germline CDR1 WSHSY, CDR2 SAAADI. V dropped 8 bases and J dropped 2; count of bases not matched to a gene: 5. CDR3 coding DNA: TGCGCCAGCTTTAGCGGGGGGCCTCAAGAGACCCAGTACTTC. This sequence encodes CASFSGGPQETQYF.

This clone was seen a few times. CDR3: CASSAETGNSPLHF. In DNA form, the CDR3 reads TGTGCCAGCAGTGCGGAGACAGGCAATTCACCCCTCCACTTT. V and J are TRBV25-1 and TRBJ1-6; a possible D gene is TRBD1 (6 bases). V was shortened by 4 bases and J by 7 bases, with 11 bases between the two germline ends. The germline gives CDR1 MGHDK, CDR2 SYGVNS. The CDR3 is 14 amino acids.

This chain uses TRBV15 with TRBJ2-7, with D maybe TRBD2 (5 bases). The CDR3 extends over 12 amino acids. CDR1 and CDR2 from the germline V gene are LNHNV and YYDKDF (reference sequence). Trimming took 8 bases from V and 6 from J, leaving 14 bases between them. CDR3 residues: CATDGVSGEQYF. The CDR3 nucleotides are TGTGCCACCGACGGGGTTTCAGGCGAGCAGTACTTC.

This clone was recorded a few times. The chain employs TRBV5-1 and TRBJ2-1; D perhaps matches TRBD1 (6 bases). The CDR3 is 15 residues long. V lost 4 bases and J 4 bases, leaving 15 bases between the germline ends. Germline V gives CDR1 SGHRS, CDR2 YFSETQ. CDR3 amino acids: CASSPGQRTYNEQFF. DNA of the CDR3: TGCGCCAGCAGCCCAGGACAGAGAACTTACAATGAGCAGTTCTTC.

This clone was seen more than once but under ten times. The chain employs TRBV16 and TRBJ1-2, with a possible D match to TRBD1 (5 bases). The CDR3 totals 16 residues. Per germline, CDR1 KGHSY and CDR2 FQNENV. V was shortened by 2 bases and J by 6 bases, with 19 bases between the two germline ends. CDR3 residues: CASSQDDSVGFDGYTF. CDR3 DNA: TGTGCCAGCAGCCAAGATGACAGTGTCGGCTTCGATGGCTACACCTTC.

This chain links TRBV29-1 with TRBJ1-2; 9 bases are shared with TRBD1. Looked up from germline, CDR1 is SQVTM and CDR2 is ANQGSEA. The CDR3 extends over 15 amino acids. V gave up 6 bases and J gave up 2 bases; unmatched junction bases: 10. The chain's CDR3 is CSVGPGTGYNYGYTF. CDR3 bases: TGCAGCGTCGGACCCGGGACAGGGTACAACTATGGCTACACCTTC.

The CDR3 sequence: CASSPQDRGDPQHF. DNA of the CDR3: TGTGCCAGTAGTCCGCAGGACAGGGGGGATCCCCAGCATTTT. V usage is TRBV19 and J usage is TRBJ1-5; 10 nucleotides match TRBD1. The CDR3 length is 14 residues. CDR1 is LNHDA and CDR2 is SQIVND in the germline V gene (reference sequence). Trimming cost V 5 bases and J 10 bases; bases outside gene matches: 8.

The chain is built from TRBV4-1 and TRBJ2-1; the match to TRBD2 covers 9 bases. Trimming cost V 2 bases and J 4 bases; bases outside gene matches: 6. This CDR3 comprises 16 residues. Germline assignment: CDR1 MGHRA and CDR2 YSYEKL. The chain's CDR3 is CASSQPGLAVYNEQFF. The CDR3, as DNA: TGCGCCAGCAGCCAACCGGGACTAGCAGTTTACAATGAGCAGTTCTTC.

This chain connects TRBV7-6 to TRBJ2-7; tentative D call: TRBD1 (5 bases). Germline V gene lookup returns CDR1 SGHVS and CDR2 FNYEAQ. V lost 5 bases to trimming and J lost 5 bases, with 19 bases between them. This CDR3 region has 15 residues. The CDR3 here is CASSRAGLFLHEQYF. The CDR3 DNA reads TGTGCCAGCAGCAGGGCAGGGTTATTTTTACACGAGCAGTACTTC.

The rearrangement uses TRBV7-9 and TRBJ2-7; 9 bases agree with TRBD1. Germline lookup yields CDR1 SEHNR and CDR2 FQNEAQ (reference sequence). V lost 3 bases to trimming and J lost 3 bases; unmatched junction nucleotides: 3. CDR3 size: 14 residues. The CDR3 DNA follows: TGTGCCAGCAGCTTGGGACAGGGAGTCTACGAGCAGTACTTC. It specifies CASSLGQGVYEQYF.